This entry is about one T cell receptor (beta chain). Its matching antigen is unknown. These data originate in a study of T cell repertoires in cytomegalovirus infection. Study overall: Public TCR beta signature analysis indicated the presence of both CMV infection and matching HLA type. The study's findings and limits: Individuals carrying CMV plus the relevant HLA were identified by cumulative frequency of public TCR beta families. Ex vivo responses were dominated by HLA-C-restricted CMV-specific TCR beta clonotypes.

TCRdb passed the reads through MiXCR, listing each CDR3 protein once. Of roughly 310,000 distinct CDR3 sequences detected, about a sixth appear once; the ten largest clones hold around 12%. The germline CDR1 and CDR2 sequences are MNHEY and SVGAGI. The junction had 0 bases not matched to a gene; V was cut back by 2 bases and J by 2 bases. This CDR3 is 15 amino acids long. The source is a human donor in good health (CMV status not recorded). Some clones in this sample may be carry-over from other donors' samples. The sequencing input was PBMCs. The genes are TRBV6-5 and TRBJ2-5; TRBD2 matches 12 bases. In DNA, the CDR3 is TGTGCCAGCAGTTACGGGACTAGCGGGCAAGAGACCCAGTACTTC. Its protein product is CASSYGTSGQETQYF.